These 4 T cell receptor beta chains came from one sample sequenced in a study of OX40 agonist ivuxolimab in advanced cancers. Assay: immunoSEQ multiplex PCR; the TCRdb copy retains only in-frame clones and omits some. The sample consists of approximately 43,000 clones, around nine tenths of them appearing once. The sample was CD4+ or CD8+ T cells sorted from blood, taken in a trial of the OX40 agonist ivuxolimab. These receptors were obtained from an adult with an advanced solid tumor such as melanoma, head and neck, liver or kidney cancer.

This sequence joins TRBV5-5 and TRBJ2-1; D unresolved. There are 15 residues in the CDR3. V gave up 0 bases and J gave up 0 bases, with 7 bases separating them. CDR1 SGHKS and CDR2 YYEKEE come from the germline V gene (reference sequence). The CDR3 DNA follows: TGTGCCAGCAGCTTGGACATGAGCTCCTACAATGAGCAGTTCTTC. This sequence encodes CASSLDMSSYNEQFF. The full variable domain, rest sourced from reference TRBV5-5 and TRBJ2-1, is DAGVTQSPTHLIKTRGQQVTLRCSPISGHKSVSWYQQVLGQGPQFIFQYYEKEERGRGNFPDRFSARQFPNYSSELNVNALLLGDSALYLCASSLDMSSYNEQFFGPGTRLTVL.

The chain has TRBV5-3 and TRBJ2-7; the D is unclear. TRBV5-3 is an ORF for which the function is uncertain. The CDR3 covers 14 residues. Trimming shortened V by 8 bases and J by 0 bases, and 15 bases separated the two germline ends. CDR3 sequence reads: CASSQAGSSYEQYF. DNA of the CDR3: TGTGCCAGCAGCCAAGCCGGCAGCTCCTACGAGCAGTACTTC.

V and J are TRBV6-4 and TRBJ1-6; D is possibly TRBD1 (5 bases). The CDR3 is 15 amino acids. CDR1 is MRHNA and CDR2 is SNTAGT in the germline V gene. V was shortened by 3 bases and J by 7 bases, with 13 bases between the two germline ends. The CDR3: CASSEWDRQNSPLHF. CDR3 bases: TGTGCCAGCAGTGAATGGGACCGTCAAAATTCACCCCTCCACTTT.

V gene TRBV5-1 combines with J gene TRBJ2-1, with 10 bases that match TRBD2. After removal of 4 bases from V and 8 bases from J, the junction contained 9 bases not matched to a gene. This CDR3 comprises 15 residues. Germline values: CDR1 SGHRS, CDR2 YFSETQ. CDR3 nucleotide sequence: TGCGCCAGCAGCCAGGGACTAGCGTCCCCCGATGAGCAGTTCTTC. This gives the protein CASSQGLASPDEQFF.